The clone carrying this T cell receptor beta chain was found a few times. Generated by immunoSEQ multiplex PCR, the TCRdb table keeps only in-frame clones and is missing some. This sample yields some 110,000 clones, of which around 90% are seen a single time; approximately 1.4% belongs to the top ten. V lost 3 bases to trimming and J lost 3 bases, with 8 bases between them. The length of the CDR3 is 13 residues. Germline assignment: CDR1 MRHNA and CDR2 SNTAGT. The entry originates in a study of T cell changes during pregnancy in multiple sclerosis. The specimen was peripheral blood, collected in the third trimester of pregnancy. This chain links TRBV6-4 with TRBJ1-1; D is undetermined. The TCR comes from a female donor with multiple sclerosis, enrolled in a pregnancy study. The CDR3 is CASSDRQDTEAFF. Written as DNA, the CDR3 is TGTGCCAGCAGTGATCGGCAGGACACTGAAGCTTTCTTT.